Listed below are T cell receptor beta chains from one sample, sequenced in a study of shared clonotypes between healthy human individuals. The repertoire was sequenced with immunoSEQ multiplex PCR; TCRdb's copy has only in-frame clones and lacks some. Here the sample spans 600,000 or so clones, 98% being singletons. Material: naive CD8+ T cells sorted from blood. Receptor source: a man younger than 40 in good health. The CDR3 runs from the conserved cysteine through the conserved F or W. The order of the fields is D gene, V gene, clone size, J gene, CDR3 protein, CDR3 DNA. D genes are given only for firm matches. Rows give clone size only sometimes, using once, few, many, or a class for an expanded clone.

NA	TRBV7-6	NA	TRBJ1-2	CASSLGAGDYGYTF	TGTGCCAGCAGCTTAGGGGCAGGGGACTATGGCTACACCTTC
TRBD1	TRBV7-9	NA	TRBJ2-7	CASSSPMDRDQAEQYF	TGTGCCAGCAGCTCCCCCATGGACAGGGATCAGGCCGAGCAGTACTTC
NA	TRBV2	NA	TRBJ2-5	CASSGLGKRETQYF	TGTGCCAGCAGTGGACTAGGGAAGAGAGAGACCCAGTACTTC
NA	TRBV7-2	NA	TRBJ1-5	CASSLRGQPQHF	TGTGCCAGCAGCTTAAGAGGACAGCCCCAGCATTTT
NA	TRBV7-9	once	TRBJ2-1	CASSLGRGEQFF	TGTGCCAGCAGCTTAGGACGGGGTGAGCAGTTCTTC
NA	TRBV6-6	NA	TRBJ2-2	CASSYSSSFPTGELFF	TGTGCCAGCAGTTACTCGTCTAGCTTCCCCACCGGGGAGCTGTTTTTT
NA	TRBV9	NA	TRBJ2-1	CASSSPPGNEQFF	TGTGCCAGCAGCTCTCCCCCGGGGAATGAGCAGTTCTTC
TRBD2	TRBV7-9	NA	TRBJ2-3	CASSSQREVIDTQYF	TGTGCCAGCAGTTCTCAGCGGGAAGTGATAGATACGCAGTATTTT
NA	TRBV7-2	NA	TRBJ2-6	CASSPGANVLTF	TGTGCCAGCAGCCCCGGGGCCAACGTCCTGACTTTC
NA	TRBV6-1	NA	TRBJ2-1	CADPKSRDDYNEQFF	TGTGCCGACCCCAAATCACGGGACGACTACAATGAGCAGTTCTTC
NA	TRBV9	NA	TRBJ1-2	CASSVSGRPAGNYGYTF	TGTGCCAGCAGCGTATCTGGGAGGCCCGCGGGGAACTATGGCTACACCTTC
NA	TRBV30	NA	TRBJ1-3	CAWSGERVGNTIYF	TGTGCCTGGAGCGGCGAGCGGGTCGGAAACACCATATATTTT
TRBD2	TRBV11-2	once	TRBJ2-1	CASSFGVQRGYNEQFF	TGTGCCAGCAGCTTTGGAGTGCAGCGGGGCTACAATGAGCAGTTCTTC
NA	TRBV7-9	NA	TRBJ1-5	CASSIQGDQPQHF	TGTGCCAGCAGCATCCAGGGTGACCAGCCCCAGCATTTT
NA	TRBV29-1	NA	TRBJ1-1	CSVKRGGGPEAFF	TGCAGCGTTAAACGAGGGGGTGGCCCTGAAGCTTTCTTT
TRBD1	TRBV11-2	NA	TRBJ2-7	CASSLRGDRAGEQYF	TGTGCCAGCAGCTTAAGGGGGGACAGGGCCGGGGAGCAGTACTTC
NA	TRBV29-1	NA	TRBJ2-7	CSVRSGYEQYF	TGCAGCGTTCGATCGGGATACGAGCAGTACTTC